This TCR beta chain was sequenced for a study of sequential checkpoint blockade in melanoma. Study context: Patients were randomized 1:1 to nivolumab-then-ipilimumab or ipilimumab-then-nivolumab first-line.

Trimming stripped 6 bases from V and 2 bases from J, with 4 bases between. Germline V gene data show CDR1 as ENHRY and CDR2 as SYGVKD. The CDR3 contains 11 residues. Treatment in this sample: randomized to nivolumab then ipilimumab (arm A) or the reverse (arm B). Assay used: immunoSEQ multiplex PCR; TCRdb lists only in-frame clones, some missing. The sample gives approximately 29,000 clones, about 83% of which show up once; about a sixth is in the top ten. The sequence derives from a human donor with melanoma. Source: CD8+ T cells sorted from blood (inferred from file names), taken from a patient given nivolumab and ipilimumab in sequence. The rearrangement joins TRBV10-3 to TRBJ1-2; D remains unclear. The CDR3: CAIRTNYGYTF. CDR3 sequence (DNA): TGTGCCATCAGAACAAACTATGGCTACACCTTC.